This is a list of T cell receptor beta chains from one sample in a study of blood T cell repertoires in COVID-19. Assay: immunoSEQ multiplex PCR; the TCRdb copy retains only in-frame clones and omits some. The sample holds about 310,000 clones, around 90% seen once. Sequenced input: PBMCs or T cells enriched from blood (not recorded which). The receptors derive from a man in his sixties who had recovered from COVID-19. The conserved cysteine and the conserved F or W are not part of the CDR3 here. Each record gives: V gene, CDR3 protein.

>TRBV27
ASSFPGTGGTYEQY
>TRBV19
ASSIDPTATDTQY
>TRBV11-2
ASSYGTSGTSYEQY
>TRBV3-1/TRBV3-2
ASSQEDRVYEQY
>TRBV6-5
ASLLIREGTEAF
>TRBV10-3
AIRQGQGMGGTEAF
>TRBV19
ASSPPSGVRNQPQH
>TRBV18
ASSPDNRAGYT
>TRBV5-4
ASSWGGSPYNEQF
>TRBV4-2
ASSQALGGSSYNEQF
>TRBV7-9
ASSLLLAGGPVFYEQY
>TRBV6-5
ASSYLGQVSYEQY
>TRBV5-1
ASSLELVGGAQY
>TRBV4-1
ASSQYSGRIYEQY
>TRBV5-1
ASSDRDSGNYEQY
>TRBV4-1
ASSLYPTGGPDTQY
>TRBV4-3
ASSQDLTGEFQH
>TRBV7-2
ASSSLRETQY
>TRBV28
ASSLVSGVYSNQPQH
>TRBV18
ASSLRMTGGNQPQH
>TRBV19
ASSVRGTGPTYT
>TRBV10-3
AISQGTNTEAF
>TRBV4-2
ASSQDRAYEQY
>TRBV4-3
ASSQDRSYFVGNTEAF
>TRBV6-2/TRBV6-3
ASSDRDKSSYNEQF
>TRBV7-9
ASSLVGVYGYT
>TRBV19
ASSIQGIGEKLF
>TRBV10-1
ASARTANTEAF
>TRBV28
ASITAGTRAYNEQF
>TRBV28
ASSLVAADTQY
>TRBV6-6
ASSYSTPNQGQPQH
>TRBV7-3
ASSPPSGSQETQY
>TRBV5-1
ASSLEGRGGPSNEQF
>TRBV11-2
ASSLAESSYNEQF
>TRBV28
ASSPTGGPSTDTQY
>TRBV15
ATSITAGNTIY
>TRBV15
ATSRVPPQGTSYEQY
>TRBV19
ASTTQGSTDTQY
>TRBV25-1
ASSPAPQETQY
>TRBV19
ASSIPTGVNYGYT
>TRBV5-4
ASSNVNRQGNTEAF
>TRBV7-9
ASSLTGSTDTQY